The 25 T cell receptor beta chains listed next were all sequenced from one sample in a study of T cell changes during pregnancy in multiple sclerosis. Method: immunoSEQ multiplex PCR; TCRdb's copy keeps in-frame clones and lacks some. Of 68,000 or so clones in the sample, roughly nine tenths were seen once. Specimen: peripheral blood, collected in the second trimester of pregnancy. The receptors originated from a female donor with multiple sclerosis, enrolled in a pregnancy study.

CDR3 in DNA: TGTGCCAGCAGCCCTATCAAGTGGAGCCGCAATCAGCCCCAGCATTTT. Its protein product is CASSPIKWSRNQPQHF. The chain uses TRBV7-7 and TRBJ1-5; D is unresolved. This CDR3 has 16 amino acids. Germline CDR1 is SSHAT and CDR2 is FNYEAQ (reference sequence). Trimming shortened V by 5 bases and J by 2 bases, and 16 bases separated the two germline ends.

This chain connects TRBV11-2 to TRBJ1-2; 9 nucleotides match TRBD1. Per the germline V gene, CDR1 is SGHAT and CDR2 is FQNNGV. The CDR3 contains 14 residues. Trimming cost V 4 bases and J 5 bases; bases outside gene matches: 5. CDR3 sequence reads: CASSSDRGGYGYTF. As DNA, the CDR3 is TGTGCCAGCAGCTCGGACAGGGGAGGGTATGGCTACACCTTC.

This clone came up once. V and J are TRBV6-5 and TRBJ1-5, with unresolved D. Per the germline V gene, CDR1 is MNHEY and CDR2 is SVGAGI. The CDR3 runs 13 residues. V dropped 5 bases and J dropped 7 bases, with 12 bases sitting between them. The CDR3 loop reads CASSPRPGQPQHF. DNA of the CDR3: TGTGCCAGCAGTCCCCGACCCGGGCAGCCCCAGCATTTT.

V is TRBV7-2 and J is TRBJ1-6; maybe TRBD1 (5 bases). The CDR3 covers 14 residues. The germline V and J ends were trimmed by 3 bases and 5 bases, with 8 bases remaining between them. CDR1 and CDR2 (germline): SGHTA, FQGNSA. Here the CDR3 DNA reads TGTGCCAGCAGCTTGGGGGGAGATAATTCACCCCTCCACTTT. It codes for CASSLGGDNSPLHF.

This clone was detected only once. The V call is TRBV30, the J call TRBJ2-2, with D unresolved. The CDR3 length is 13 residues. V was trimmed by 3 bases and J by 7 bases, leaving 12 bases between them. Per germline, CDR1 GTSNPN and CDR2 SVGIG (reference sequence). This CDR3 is CAWSPPYRGELFF. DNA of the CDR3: TGTGCCTGGAGCCCCCCCTACCGCGGGGAGCTGTTTTTT.

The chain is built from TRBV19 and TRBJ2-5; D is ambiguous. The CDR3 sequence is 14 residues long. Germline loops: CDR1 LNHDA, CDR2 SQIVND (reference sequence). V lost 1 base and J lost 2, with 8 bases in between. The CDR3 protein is CASSIASPQETQYF. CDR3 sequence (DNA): TGTGCCAGTAGTATAGCCAGTCCACAAGAGACCCAGTACTTC.

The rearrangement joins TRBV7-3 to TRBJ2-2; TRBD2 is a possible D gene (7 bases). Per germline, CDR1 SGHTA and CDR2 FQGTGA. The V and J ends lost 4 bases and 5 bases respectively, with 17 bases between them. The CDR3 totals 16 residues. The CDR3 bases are TGTGCCAGCAGCTCCATCGGGGGGCGAAGGACCGGGGAGCTGTTTTTT. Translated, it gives CASSSIGGRRTGELFF. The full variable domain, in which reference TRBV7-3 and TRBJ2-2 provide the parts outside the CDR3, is GAGVSQTPSNKVTEKGKYVELRCDPISGHTALYWYRQSLGQGPEFLIYFQGTGAADDSGLPNDRFFAVRPEGSVSTLKIQRTERGDSAVYLCASSSIGGRRTGELFFGEGSRLTVL.

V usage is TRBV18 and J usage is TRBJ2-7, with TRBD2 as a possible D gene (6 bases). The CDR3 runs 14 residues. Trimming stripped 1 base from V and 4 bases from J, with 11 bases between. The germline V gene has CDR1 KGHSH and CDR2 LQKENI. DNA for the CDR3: TGTGCCAGCTCACCACGCGGGGATCGATACGAGCAGTACTTC. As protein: CASSPRGDRYEQYF. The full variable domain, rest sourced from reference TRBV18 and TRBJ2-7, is NAGVMQNPRHLVRRRGQEARLRCSPMKGHSHVYWYRQLPEEGLKFMVYLQKENIIDESGMPKERFSAEFPKEGPSILRIQQVVRGDSAAYFCASSPRGDRYEQYFGPGTRLTVT.

CDR3 sequence: CASGSDSQETQYF. The CDR3 coding sequence is TGTGCTAGTGGTTCGGACAGCCAAGAGACCCAGTACTTC. J is TRBJ2-5 and V is TRBV12-5, with D tentatively TRBD1 (6 bases). The germline V gene encodes CDR1 LGHNT and CDR2 FRNRAP. The CDR3 totals 13 residues. The V end lost 4 bases, the J end lost 1 base, and 7 bases lay between the germline ends.

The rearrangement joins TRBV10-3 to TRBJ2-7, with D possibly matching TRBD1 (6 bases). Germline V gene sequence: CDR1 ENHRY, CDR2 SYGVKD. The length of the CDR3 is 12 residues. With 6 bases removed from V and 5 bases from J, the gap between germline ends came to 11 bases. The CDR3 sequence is CAISPTGHEQYF. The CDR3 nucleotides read TGTGCCATCAGCCCCACAGGGCACGAGCAGTACTTC.

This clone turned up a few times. CDR3 sequence: CASPGNSPLHF. As DNA, the CDR3 is TGTGCCAGCCCGGGGAATTCACCCCTCCACTTT. This sequence joins TRBV21-1 and TRBJ1-6. TRBV21-1 is assigned pseudogene status. The CDR3 totals 11 residues.

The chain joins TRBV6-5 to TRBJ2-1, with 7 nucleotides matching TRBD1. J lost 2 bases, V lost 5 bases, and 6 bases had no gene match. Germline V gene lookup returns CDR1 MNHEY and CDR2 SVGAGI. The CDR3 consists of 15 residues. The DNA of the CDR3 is TGTGCCAGCAGTCCTCAGACAGGGACCTACAATGAGCAGTTCTTC. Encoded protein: CASSPQTGTYNEQFF.

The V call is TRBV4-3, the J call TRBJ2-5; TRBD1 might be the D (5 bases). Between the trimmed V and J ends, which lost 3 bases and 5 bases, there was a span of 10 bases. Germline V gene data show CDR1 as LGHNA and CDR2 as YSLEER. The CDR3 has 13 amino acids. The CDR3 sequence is CASSQQGGETQYF. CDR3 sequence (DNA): TGCGCCAGCAGCCAGCAGGGCGGTGAGACCCAGTACTTC.

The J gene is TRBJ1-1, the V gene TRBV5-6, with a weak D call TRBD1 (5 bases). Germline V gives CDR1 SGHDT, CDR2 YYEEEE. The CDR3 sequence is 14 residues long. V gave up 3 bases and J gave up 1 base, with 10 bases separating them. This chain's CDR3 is CASSSGHPNTEAFF. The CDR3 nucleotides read TGTGCCAGCAGCTCCGGACACCCGAACACTGAAGCTTTCTTT.

The CDR3 nucleotides read TGTGCTAGTGGTTTGGGCGACAAGGGAGCTCTCCAAAACACTGAAGCTTTCTTT. This encodes CASGLGDKGALQNTEAFF. The rearrangement joins TRBV12-5 to TRBJ1-1; D is undetermined. The CDR3 spans 18 residues. Germline values: CDR1 LGHNT, CDR2 FRNRAP. With 1 base removed from V and 2 bases from J, the gap between germline ends came to 20 bases. The entire variable domain, with the rest obtained from reference TRBV12-5 and TRBJ1-1, is as follows: DARVTQTPRHKVTEMGQEVTMRCQPILGHNTVFWYRQTMMQGLELLAYFRNRAPLDDSGMPKDRFSAEMPDATLATLKIQPSEPRDSAVYFCASGLGDKGALQNTEAFFGQGTRLTVV.

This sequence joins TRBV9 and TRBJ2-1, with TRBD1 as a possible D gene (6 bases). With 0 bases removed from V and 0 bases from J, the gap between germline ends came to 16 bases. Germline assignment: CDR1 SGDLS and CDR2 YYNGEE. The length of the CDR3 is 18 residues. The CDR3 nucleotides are TGTGCCAGCAGCGTAGCTAAGGGACATCCGAGCTCCTACAATGAGCAGTTCTTC. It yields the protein CASSVAKGHPSSYNEQFF.

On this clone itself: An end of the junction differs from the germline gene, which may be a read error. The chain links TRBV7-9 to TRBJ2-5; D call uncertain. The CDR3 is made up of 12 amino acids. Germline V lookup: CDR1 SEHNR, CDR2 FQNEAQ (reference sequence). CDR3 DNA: TGTGCCAGCAGCTTAAACGGGTTAGCCCGGGACTTC. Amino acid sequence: CASSLNGLARDF.

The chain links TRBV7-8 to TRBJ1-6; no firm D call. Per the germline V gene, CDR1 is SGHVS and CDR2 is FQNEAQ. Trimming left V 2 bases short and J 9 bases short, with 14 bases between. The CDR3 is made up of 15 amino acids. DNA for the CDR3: TGTGCCAGCAGCTTATCCCCCTCGGGTGGTTCACCCCTCCACTTT. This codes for CASSLSPSGGSPLHF.

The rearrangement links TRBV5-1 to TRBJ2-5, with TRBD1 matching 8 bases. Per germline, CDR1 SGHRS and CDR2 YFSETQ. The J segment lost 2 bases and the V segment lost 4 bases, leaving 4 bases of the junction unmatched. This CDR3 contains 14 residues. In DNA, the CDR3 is TGCGCCAGCAGCAGCGGACAGGGTCAAGAGACCCAGTACTTC. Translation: CASSSGQGQETQYF.

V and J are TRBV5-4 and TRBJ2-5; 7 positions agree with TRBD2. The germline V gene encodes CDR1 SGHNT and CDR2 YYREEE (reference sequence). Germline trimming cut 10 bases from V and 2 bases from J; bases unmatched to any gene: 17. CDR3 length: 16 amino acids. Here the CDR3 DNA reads TGTGCCGTGGGGGGGAAGGCGCTGGGGAGACAAGAGACCCAGTACTTC. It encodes CAVGGKALGRQETQYF.

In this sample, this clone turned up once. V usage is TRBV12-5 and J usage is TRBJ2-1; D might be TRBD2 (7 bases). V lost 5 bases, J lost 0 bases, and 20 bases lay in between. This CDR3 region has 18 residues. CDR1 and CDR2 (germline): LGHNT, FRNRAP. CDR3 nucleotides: TGTGCTAGTGGTGGGGGGGGGCCAATCTCAACCTCCTACAATGAGCAGTTCTTC. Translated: CASGGGGPISTSYNEQFF.

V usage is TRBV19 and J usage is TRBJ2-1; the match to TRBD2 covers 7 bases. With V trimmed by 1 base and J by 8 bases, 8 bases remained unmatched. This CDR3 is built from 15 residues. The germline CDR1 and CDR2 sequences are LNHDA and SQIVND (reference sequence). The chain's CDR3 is CASSIGAGPRDEQFF. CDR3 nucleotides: TGTGCCAGTAGTATAGGAGCGGGGCCCCGCGATGAGCAGTTCTTC.

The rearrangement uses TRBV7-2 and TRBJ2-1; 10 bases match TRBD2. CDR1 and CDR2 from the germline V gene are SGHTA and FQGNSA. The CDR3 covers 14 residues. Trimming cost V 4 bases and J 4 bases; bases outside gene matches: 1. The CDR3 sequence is CASSSSGGYNEQFF. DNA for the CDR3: TGTGCCAGCAGCTCTAGCGGGGGATACAATGAGCAGTTCTTC.

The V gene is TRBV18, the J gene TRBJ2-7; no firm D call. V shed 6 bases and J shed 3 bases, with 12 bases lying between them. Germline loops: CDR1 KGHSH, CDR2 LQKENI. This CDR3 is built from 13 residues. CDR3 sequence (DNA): TGTGCCAGCTCGAATTCGTCGGGCTACGAGCAGTACTTC. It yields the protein CASSNSSGYEQYF. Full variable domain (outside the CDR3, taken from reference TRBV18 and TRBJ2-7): NAGVMQNPRHLVRRRGQEARLRCSPMKGHSHVYWYRQLPEEGLKFMVYLQKENIIDESGMPKERFSAEFPKEGPSILRIQQVVRGDSAAYFCASSNSSGYEQYFGPGTRLTVT.

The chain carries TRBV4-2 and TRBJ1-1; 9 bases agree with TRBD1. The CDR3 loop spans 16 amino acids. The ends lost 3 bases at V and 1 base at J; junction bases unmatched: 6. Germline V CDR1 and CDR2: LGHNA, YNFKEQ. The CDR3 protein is CASSQYGQGTNTEAFF. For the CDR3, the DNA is TGTGCCAGCAGCCAGTACGGACAGGGGACGAACACTGAAGCTTTCTTT.